The clone carrying this T cell receptor beta chain occurred a few times. Other DNA variants within this sample encode the same CDR3. Every isolated RNA sample was fully reverse transcribed, so sequencing captured expressed TCRB transcripts. Generated by immunoSEQ multiplex PCR, the TCRdb table keeps only in-frame clones and is missing some. The sample records 970,000 or so clones, roughly 17% being singletons. V lost 4 bases and J lost 7, with 5 bases in between. The CDR3 is 11 residues long. The germline gives CDR1 MDHEN, CDR2 SYDVKM. This entry comes from a study of beta chain features in type 1 diabetes.

Sequencing was carried out using naive CD4+ T cells from blood. This TCR was sampled from a woman under 30 in good health. The chain recombines TRBV28 with TRBJ1-5; no reliable D call. This CDR3 reads CASSSRQPQHF. In DNA, the CDR3 is TGTGCCAGCAGTTCAAGGCAGCCCCAGCATTTT.